This TCR beta chain was profiled in a study of blood T cell repertoires in COVID-19. The protocol was immunoSEQ multiplex PCR, while the TCRdb copy is restricted to in-frame clones and leaves out a portion. The sample holds roughly 700,000 clones, 85% to 90% seen once. Sequencing was done on a sample of peripheral blood. This sequence was found in a young woman with acute or convalescent COVID-19.

CDR3 loop: CASRPTGAGGYTF. DNA of the CDR3: TGTGCCAGCAGACCCACAGGGGCGGGAGGCTACACCTTC. The chain uses TRBV12-3 or TRBV12-4 and TRBJ1-2, with 7 bases matching TRBD1. The CDR3 consists of 13 residues. Trimming at V came to 6 bases and at J to 8 bases, leaving 9 bases not matched to a gene.